The 3 T cell receptor beta chains below were found in one sample sequenced in a study of cytomegalovirus exposure and HLA in healthy donors. The PCR ran on 60 Vbeta and 13 Jbeta primers. Libraries were prepared by immunoSEQ multiplex PCR; TCRdb keeps only in-frame clonotypes and omits some of them. The table has more than 100,000 clones, approximately 66% seen once. Sequencing was performed on PBMCs. These receptors came from a woman in her 50s in good health and CMV-seronegative.

This clone has more than one count but fewer than ten. This chain joins TRBV5-1 and TRBJ1-1; D may be TRBD1 (6 bases). The V and J ends lost 4 bases and 6 bases respectively, with 16 bases between them. In germline, CDR1 is SGHRS, CDR2 YFSETQ. The CDR3 runs 14 residues. The CDR3 reads CASSPRGRAAEAFF. In nucleotides, the CDR3 is TGCGCCAGCAGCCCCAGGGGCAGGGCCGCTGAAGCTTTCTTT.

V usage is TRBV6-5 and J usage is TRBJ2-5, with a possible D match to TRBD2 (6 bases). The CDR3 is made up of 13 amino acids. Per germline, CDR1 MNHEY and CDR2 SVGAGI. Trimming took off 5 bases at V and 1 base at J, with 8 bases between the two ends. The CDR3 nucleotides are TGTGCCAGCAGTGGGGACTTCCAAGAGACCCAGTACTTC. Amino acid sequence: CASSGDFQETQYF.

This sequence joins TRBV7-2 and TRBJ2-7; D not resolved. CDR1 and CDR2 (germline): SGHTA, FQGNSA. The CDR3 is made up of 13 amino acids. V was cut by 5 bases and J by 0 bases, with 8 bases left in between. CDR3 sequence (DNA): TGTGCCAGCAGCCCCTATAGCTCCTACGAGCAGTACTTC. Its protein product is CASSPYSSYEQYF.